What follows describes a single T cell receptor (beta chain). The Seattle patients joined while their infection was active and were tracked longitudinally afterward. CDR1 is SGHVS and CDR2 is FQNEAQ in the germline V gene. V shed 6 bases and J 6 bases; nucleotides not matched to a gene: 13. The CDR3 has 16 amino acids. This specimen comes from a study of blood T cell repertoires in COVID-19. Study information: COVID-19 samples collected from the United States, Italy and Spain covered acute and convalescent phases. From T cells, B-cell-depleted T cells, or PBMCs came the material, which was cDNA or gDNA.

Original data processing: Amplified reference gene primers provided the basis for estimating nucleated cell counts. The method was immunoSEQ multiplex PCR; TCRdb's version includes in-frame clones alone and lacks a portion of them. V, J and clone size reflect that table, while D and trimming were determined from the DNA. The table has about 350,000 clones, around 88% seen once. The chain joins TRBV7-8 to TRBJ2-1; 8 nucleotides align to TRBD2. The receptor was isolated from a woman aged 55-70 years with COVID-19, enrolled during active disease. The sample was peripheral blood. CDR3 in DNA: TGTGCCAGCAGGTCCCAACTCGGGGGGGTGATCAATGAGCAGTTCTTC. Translated, it gives CASRSQLGGVINEQFF.